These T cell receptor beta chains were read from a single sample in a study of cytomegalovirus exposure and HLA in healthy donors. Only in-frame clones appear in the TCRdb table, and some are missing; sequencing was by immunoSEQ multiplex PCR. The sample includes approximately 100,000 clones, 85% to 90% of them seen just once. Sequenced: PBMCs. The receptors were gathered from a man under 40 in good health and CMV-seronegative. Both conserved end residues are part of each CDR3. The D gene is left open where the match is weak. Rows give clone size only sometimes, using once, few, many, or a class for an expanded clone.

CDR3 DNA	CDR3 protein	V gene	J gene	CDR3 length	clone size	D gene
TGCGCCAGCAGCCAGGCAAGAACGCAGTATTTT	CASSQARTQYF	TRBV5-1	TRBJ2-3	11	NA	NA
TGTGCCAGCAGTTACTCAGGGACTAGCTTTTCTAATGAGCAGTTCTTC	CASSYSGTSFSNEQFF	TRBV6-5	TRBJ2-1	16	few	TRBD2
TGTGCCAGCAGCCCCTCAGAGGGTGAGTGGGACTACGAGCAGTACTTC	CASSPSEGEWDYEQYF	TRBV27	TRBJ2-7	16	NA	NA
TGTGCCAGCAGCCTCTTCCGGGGAGGGGTTATTAGTCCCAAGGGCGGCTACACCTTC	CASSLFRGGVISPKGGYTF	TRBV7-2	TRBJ1-2	19	NA	NA
TGTGCCAGCAGCTTTAGCTCATCCGGGGAGCTGTTTTTT	CASSFSSSGELFF	TRBV11-3	TRBJ2-2	13	NA	NA
TGCGCCAGCGGAATCGACAGCACCGGGGAGCTGTTTTTT	CASGIDSTGELFF	TRBV5-1	TRBJ2-2	13	once	NA
TGTGCCAGCAGCGTAGCAGGGGGCAATCAGCCCCAGCATTTT	CASSVAGGNQPQHF	TRBV9	TRBJ1-5	14	NA	NA
TGTGCCAGCTTATCTATATCTGAAGCTTTCTTT	CASLSISEAFF	TRBV2	TRBJ1-1	11	NA	NA
TGTGCCACCAGCACACGACAAGCAGGGACCCAGTACTTC	CATSTRQAGTQYF	TRBV15	TRBJ2-5	13	NA	NA
TGTGCCAGCAGCCTAGGACAGCGCTATAATTCACCCCTCCACTTT	CASSLGQRYNSPLHF	TRBV14	TRBJ1-6	15	few	NA
TGTGCCAGCAGCTTCCCGGGACTAGCGGGAGTCGAGCAGTACTTC	CASSFPGLAGVEQYF	TRBV7-2	TRBJ2-7	15	once	TRBD2
TGCGCCAGCAGCTTGGTAAAAGGGTCGGGGGGTATGTACCAAGAGACCCAGTACTTC	CASSLVKGSGGMYQETQYF	TRBV5-1	TRBJ2-5	19	once	TRBD2
TGTGCCAGCAGTTTATCAGCAGGGACTGAAGCTTTCTTT	CASSLSAGTEAFF	TRBV27	TRBJ1-1	13	NA	NA
TGTGCCAGCAGTTCGACACGGACAAATGAAAAACTGTTTTTT	CASSSTRTNEKLFF	TRBV6-5	TRBJ1-4	14	NA	NA
TGTGCCAGCAGGCTTAACGACAGGACAGGCGACCCCTACGAGCAGTACTTC	CASRLNDRTGDPYEQYF	TRBV2	TRBJ2-7	17	NA	TRBD1
TGTGCCAGCAGCGTAGGGGTCGGGGGGGCTCGCGAGCAGTTCTTC	CASSVGVGGAREQFF	TRBV9	TRBJ2-1	15	NA	TRBD2
TGTGCCAGCAGTCCAACCCCCGAGCGGGTCCGCTACGAGCAGTACTTC	CASSPTPERVRYEQYF	TRBV28	TRBJ2-7	16	NA	NA
TGTGCCTGGAGTGACAGGGGGATCTCCGGGGAGCTGTTTTTT	CAWSDRGISGELFF	TRBV30	TRBJ2-2	14	NA	TRBD1
TGCGCCAGCAGCTTGGCCGACGGGGGGGCCCACACCGGGGAGCTGTTTTTT	CASSLADGGAHTGELFF	TRBV5-1	TRBJ2-2	17	few	TRBD2
TGTGCCAGCAGTGCTCCTGGACAGGGGGGAGGAGAGACCCAGTACTTC	CASSAPGQGGGETQYF	TRBV25-1	TRBJ2-5	16	NA	TRBD1
TGCGCCAGCAGCTTGGAGGCAGTCAGGAATAATGAAAAACTGTTTTTT	CASSLEAVRNNEKLFF	TRBV5-1	TRBJ1-4	16	NA	NA
TGTGCCAGCAGTACATGGCGCGGGAGTGTTTTGGCCGAGCAGTACTTC	CASSTWRGSVLAEQYF	TRBV7-9	TRBJ2-7	16	NA	TRBD2
TGTGCCAGCAGCAGGACAGGCCCCACCGGGGAGCTGTTTTTT	CASSRTGPTGELFF	TRBV7-3	TRBJ2-2	14	NA	TRBD1
TGCGCCAGCAGCCAAGATCCTCGTCTAGCGGGAGGGCCGCTGTACTTC	CASSQDPRLAGGPLYF	TRBV4-1	TRBJ2-7	16	once	TRBD2
TGCGCCAGCAGCCGCGGGACTAGCGAAAACATTCAGTACTTC	CASSRGTSENIQYF	TRBV4-3	TRBJ2-4	14	NA	TRBD2